This TCR beta chain was recovered during a study of T cell responses to AZD1222 COVID-19 vaccine. Study-wide results and caveats: Two AZD1222 administrations were followed by greater Spike-specific TCR breadth and depth. Sampled repertoires all dated from after the peak T cell response. Possibly, clonal diversity was underestimated; donors were largely white British and included more females.

Germline CDR1 is MNHEY and CDR2 is SMNVEV (reference sequence). This CDR3 spans 16 amino acids. V lost 7 bases to trimming and J lost 2 bases, with 15 bases between them. This table comes from immunoSEQ multiplex PCR, and its TCRdb copy is limited to in-frame clones, with some not included. The data show approximately 130,000 clones, 85% to 90% seen once. As for this clone: Its specificity is not known.

This material consisted of peripheral blood, taken on day 0 of MenACWY control vaccination. The receptor's source is an adult in good health. The V and J genes are TRBV27 and TRBJ2-6, with a tentative D call TRBD1 (6 bases). CDR3: CASTKIRDTGANVLTF. The CDR3 DNA is TGTGCCAGCACCAAGATCAGGGACACTGGGGCCAACGTCCTGACTTTC.